The source of this TCR beta chain is a study of cytomegalovirus exposure and HLA in healthy donors. Study information: In an earlier analysis, around 100 million unique TCR beta sequences were found from approximately 170 million T cells. Study conclusions and caveats: Cytomegalovirus association was listed for 170 or so TCR beta chains. Some V segments could not be told apart, so they were left out, TRBV6-2 and TRBV6-3 among them.

Primers: 60 Vbeta forward and 13 Jbeta reverse. In the original workflow: The count from a later analysis was some 80 million unique TCR beta chains, about 9.9 million of them shared. Assay used: immunoSEQ multiplex PCR; TCRdb lists only in-frame clones, some missing. The V and J calls and the clone size are those of that table, but D and trimming were determined from the DNA. Among over 150,000 clones listed, around four fifths were seen once. The ends were cut back, 0 bases at V and 8 bases at J, with 18 bases in the middle. CDR1 and CDR2 (germline): SGHRS, YFSETQ. The CDR3 is made up of 16 amino acids. Notes on this clone: Its antigen is unknown.

This chain connects TRBV5-1 to TRBJ2-1; perhaps TRBD2 as D (5 bases). The sequence was obtained from a woman aged 45 to 65 in good health and CMV-seropositive. The sequenced sample consisted of PBMCs. CDR3 loop: CASSLAGRVFRDEQFF. The CDR3 DNA follows: TGCGCCAGCAGCTTGGCCGGGCGGGTCTTTCGAGATGAGCAGTTCTTC. Full variable domain (missing parts from reference TRBV5-1 and TRBJ2-1): KAGVTQTPRYLIKTRGQQVTLSCSPISGHRSVSWYQQTPGQGLQFLFEYFSETQRNKGNFPGRFSGRQFSNSRSEMNVSTLELGDSALYLCASSLAGRVFRDEQFFGPGTRLTVL.